The 23 T cell receptor beta chains below all came from one sample that was sequenced in a study of blood T cell repertoires in COVID-19. Method: immunoSEQ multiplex PCR; TCRdb's copy keeps in-frame clones and lacks some. The sample records about 130,000 clones, 85% being singletons. What was sequenced was peripheral blood. The source is a human donor in a cohort sampled during active COVID-19.

The chain has TRBV2 and TRBJ2-3; 8 bases align to TRBD1. The CDR3 is 14 amino acids. Germline V gene sequence: CDR1 SNHLY, CDR2 FYNNEI. The CDR3 loop reads CAWKDRDFTDTQYF. The CDR3 DNA is TGTGCGTGGAAGGACAGGGATTTCACAGATACGCAGTATTTT.

DNA of the CDR3: TGTGCCAGTAGCCTCACCCCCCAGGGGCTAACTCAAGAGACCCAGTACTTC. Encoded protein: CASSLTPQGLTQETQYF. This chain uses TRBV19 with TRBJ2-5, with D perhaps matching TRBD1 (6 bases). V lost 6 bases and J lost 2, with 22 bases in between. Germline V gives CDR1 LNHDA, CDR2 SQIVND (reference sequence). The CDR3 totals 17 residues.

J is TRBJ1-1 and V is TRBV5-4; D gene uncertain. Per the germline V gene, CDR1 is SGHNT and CDR2 is YYREEE (reference sequence). The CDR3 spans 13 residues. Trimming took off 4 bases at V and 8 bases at J, with 15 bases between the two ends. Here the CDR3 DNA reads TGTGCCAGCAGCCCAACCCCTACCTACGAAGCTTTCTTT. Its protein is CASSPTPTYEAFF.

The chain combines TRBV19 with TRBJ2-6; D possibly corresponds to TRBD1 (6 bases). Trimming pared 3 bases from V and 2 bases from J, leaving 11 bases between. Germline values: CDR1 LNHDA, CDR2 SQIVND (reference sequence). The CDR3 consists of 16 residues. The CDR3 protein is CASSIPTGPGANVLTF. Here the CDR3 DNA reads TGTGCCAGTAGTATCCCCACAGGGCCTGGGGCCAACGTCCTGACTTTC.

The sample holds one count of this clone. The chain has TRBV11-3 and TRBJ1-1, with D perhaps matching TRBD1 (5 bases). V gave up 1 base and J gave up 0 bases, with 15 bases separating them. This CDR3 region has 17 residues. Per germline, CDR1 SGHNT and CDR2 YENEEA. The CDR3 here is CASSLVWAGRLNTEAFF. CDR3 nucleotides: TGTGCCAGCAGCTTAGTCTGGGCAGGGAGGTTGAACACTGAAGCTTTCTTT.

This sequence joins TRBV11-2 and TRBJ1-3, with no clear D. V was clipped by 3 bases and J by 8 bases, with 8 bases between them. The CDR3 consists of 12 residues. Germline loops: CDR1 SGHAT, CDR2 FQNNGV. CDR3 protein: CASSLGEDTIYF. The DNA of the CDR3 is TGTGCCAGCAGCTTGGGAGAGGACACCATATATTTT.

The rearrangement joins TRBV7-2 to TRBJ2-3; D possibly corresponds to TRBD2 (6 bases). CDR3 size: 16 residues. V dropped 1 base and J dropped 4 bases, with 15 bases sitting between them. Germline lookup yields CDR1 SGHTA and CDR2 FQGNSA. CDR3 in amino acids: CASSLGPDPGADTQYF. The CDR3, as DNA: TGTGCCAGCAGCTTAGGCCCGGACCCGGGGGCAGATACGCAGTATTTT. The full variable domain, its missing parts supplied by reference TRBV7-2 and TRBJ2-3, is GAGVSQSPSNKVTEKGKDVELRCDPISGHTALYWYRQSLGQGLEFLIYFQGNSAPDKSGLPSDRFSAERTGGSVSTLTIQRTQQEDSAVYLCASSLGPDPGADTQYFGPGTRLTVL.

V gene TRBV5-6 combines with J gene TRBJ2-2; TRBD2 matches 10 bases. Per germline, CDR1 SGHDT and CDR2 YYEEEE. V shed 4 bases and J 7 bases; nucleotides not matched to a gene: 7. The CDR3 has 15 amino acids. CDR3 coding DNA: TGTGCCAGCAGCAAAGCGGGAGGGCCGGTCGGGGAGCTGTTTTTT. Translated, it gives CASSKAGGPVGELFF.

The V call is TRBV6-2 or TRBV6-3, the J call TRBJ2-2, with TRBD2 identical over 8 bases. This CDR3 has 18 amino acids. CDR1 is MNHEY, CDR2 SVGEGT, per germline. J lost 6 bases, V lost 2 bases, and 14 bases had no gene match. Written as DNA, the CDR3 is TGTGCCAGCAGTTACCTCGTGGCCGGGACTAGAAGAGCCGGGGAGCTGTTTTTT. Its translation: CASSYLVAGTRRAGELFF.

The chain carries TRBV7-9 and TRBJ1-2; D uncertain. The V end lost 0 bases, the J end lost 4 bases, and 12 bases lay between the germline ends. Looked up from germline, CDR1 is SEHNR and CDR2 is FQNEAQ (reference sequence). This CDR3 region has 15 residues. The CDR3 protein is CASSLAIDGGYGYTF. The CDR3 DNA sequence: TGTGCCAGCAGCTTAGCAATAGATGGTGGCTATGGCTACACCTTC.

The chain employs TRBV4-3 and TRBJ2-1, with 8 positions matching TRBD1. This CDR3 spans 15 amino acids. Germline CDR1 LGHNA, CDR2 YSLEER. The V and J ends lost 3 bases and 9 bases, in that order; junction bases with no gene match: 10. This chain's CDR3 is CASSHADRGYGEQFF. The CDR3, as DNA: TGCGCCAGCAGCCACGCCGACAGGGGCTATGGTGAGCAGTTCTTC.

This clone was seen just once. The chain couples TRBV6-5 to TRBJ1-4, with 7 bases that match TRBD1. Germline values: CDR1 MNHEY, CDR2 SVGAGI. CDR3 length: 15 residues. V was clipped by 7 bases and J by 8 bases; unmatched bases: 13. In DNA form, the CDR3 reads TGTGCCAGCATGGACTACAGGGGCAAGGGGGAAAAACTGTTTTTT. Translated: CASMDYRGKGEKLFF.

The rearrangement uses TRBV11-2 and TRBJ2-7, with D maybe TRBD2 (5 bases). The CDR3 has 13 amino acids. Germline V gives CDR1 SGHAT, CDR2 FQNNGV. The ends were cut back, 0 bases at V and 5 bases at J, with 8 bases in the middle. CDR3: CASSLDVGDEQYF. CDR3 bases: TGTGCCAGCAGCTTAGATGTCGGGGACGAGCAGTACTTC.

The chain carries TRBV25-1 and TRBJ2-3; 11 bases align to TRBD1. Germline CDR1 reads MGHDK; CDR2 reads SYGVNS. V trimming: 2 bases; J trimming: 5 bases; junction bases outside the gene matches: 12. The CDR3 is made up of 18 amino acids. The chain's CDR3 is CASSETRDRGSVKDTQYF. The CDR3, as DNA: TGTGCCAGCAGTGAAACCCGGGACAGGGGGTCTGTTAAAGATACGCAGTATTTT.

The rearrangement uses TRBV6-6 and TRBJ2-3; D uncertain. This CDR3 has 13 amino acids. Germline CDR1 reads MNHNY; CDR2 reads SVGAGI (reference sequence). V gave up 6 bases and J gave up 4 bases, with 11 bases separating them. The CDR3 reads CASSRQRSDTQYF. CDR3 coding DNA: TGTGCCAGCAGCCGTCAGAGGTCAGATACGCAGTATTTT.

The chain carries TRBV20-1 and TRBJ2-1; D is ambiguous. CDR1 and CDR2 from the germline V gene are DFQATT and SNEGSKA (reference sequence). The CDR3 runs 8 residues. Trimming stripped 6 bases from V and 12 bases from J, with 6 bases between. The CDR3 region is CSASGQFF. CDR3 in DNA: TGCAGTGCATCGGGGCAGTTCTTC.

The V gene is TRBV19, the J gene TRBJ1-5; 8 bases map to TRBD1. Germline V gives CDR1 LNHDA, CDR2 SQIVND (reference sequence). V dropped 7 bases and J dropped 4; count of bases not matched to a gene: 6. CDR3 size: 14 residues. The CDR3 protein is CASTKDRENQPQHF. In DNA form, the CDR3 reads TGTGCCAGTACCAAGGACAGGGAGAATCAGCCCCAGCATTTT.

Worth noting for this clone: The sample contains more than one DNA sequence encoding this CDR3. The chain combines TRBV14 with TRBJ1-2, with D perhaps TRBD1 (5 bases). The V gene's germline CDR1 is SGHDN and CDR2 FVKESK. The CDR3 is made up of 15 amino acids. Deletions cut 1 base from V and 2 bases from J, with 11 bases between. CDR3 coding DNA: TGTGCCAGCAGCCAAGCCCAGGGTTCCAACTATGGCTACACCTTC. Translating gives CASSQAQGSNYGYTF.

The rearrangement joins TRBV29-1 to TRBJ1-1; no clear D. Per germline, CDR1 SQVTM and CDR2 ANQGSEA. V lost 6 bases and J 0 bases, leaving 8 bases between the germline ends. CDR3 size: 12 residues. CDR3 bases: TGCAGCGTCACGAACTTGAACACTGAAGCTTTCTTT. Translation: CSVTNLNTEAFF.

The rearrangement links TRBV19 to TRBJ1-3; 10 bases agree with TRBD1. The CDR3 totals 16 residues. Germline values: CDR1 LNHDA, CDR2 SQIVND (reference sequence). The trim removed 5 bases at V and 4 bases at J, leaving 8 bases unmatched. CDR3 DNA: TGTGCCAGTAGTCCCGGGGGGACAGGGGTAGGAAACACCATATATTTT. Translation gives CASSPGGTGVGNTIYF. The full variable domain, its missing parts supplied by reference TRBV19 and TRBJ1-3, is DGGITQSPKYLFRKEGQNVTLSCEQNLNHDAMYWYRQDPGQGLRLIYYSQIVNDFQKGDIAEGYSVSREKKESFPLTVTSAQKNPTAFYLCASSPGGTGVGNTIYFGEGSWLTVV.

This sequence joins TRBV19 and TRBJ1-6; no definite D call. V dropped 5 bases and J dropped 7 bases, with 15 bases sitting between them. The CDR3 consists of 15 residues. The V gene's germline CDR1 is LNHDA and CDR2 SQIVND (reference sequence). Written as DNA, the CDR3 is TGTGCCAGTAGTCCTGGCCTGGGCAGGAATTCACCCCTCCACTTT. Translation gives CASSPGLGRNSPLHF.

The chain has TRBV3-1 (or the pseudogene TRBV3-2) and TRBJ1-2, with TRBD1 as a possible D gene (6 bases). Germline V gene sequence: CDR1 LGHDT, CDR2 YNNKEL (reference sequence). The CDR3 spans 18 residues. V was trimmed by 0 bases and J by 5 bases, leaving 22 bases between them. The CDR3: CASSQDGAGLQRGYGYTF. The CDR3 DNA reads as TGTGCCAGCAGCCAAGATGGCGCAGGGCTTCAGAGGGGGTATGGCTACACCTTC.

The CDR3: CASSFSGGSSGNTIYF. The CDR3 nucleotides are TGTGCCAGCAGTTTTTCCGGGGGTAGCTCTGGAAACACCATATATTTT. This chain links TRBV28 with TRBJ1-3, with D possibly matching TRBD1 (5 bases). CDR1 is MDHEN and CDR2 is SYDVKM in the germline V gene. V gave up 3 bases and J gave up 0 bases, with 12 bases separating them. The CDR3 has 16 residues.